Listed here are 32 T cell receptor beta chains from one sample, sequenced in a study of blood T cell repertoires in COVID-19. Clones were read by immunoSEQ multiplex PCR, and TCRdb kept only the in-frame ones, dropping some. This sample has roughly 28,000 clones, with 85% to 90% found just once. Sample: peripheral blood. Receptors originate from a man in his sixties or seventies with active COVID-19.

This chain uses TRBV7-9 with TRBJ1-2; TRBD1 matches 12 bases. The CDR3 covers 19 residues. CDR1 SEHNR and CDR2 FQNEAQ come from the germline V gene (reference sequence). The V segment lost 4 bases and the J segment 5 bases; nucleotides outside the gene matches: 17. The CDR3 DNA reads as TGTGCCAGCAGCTCGGGCAAAAAAGGGACAGGGGGCGTAGGGTATGGCTACACCTTC. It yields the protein CASSSGKKGTGGVGYGYTF.

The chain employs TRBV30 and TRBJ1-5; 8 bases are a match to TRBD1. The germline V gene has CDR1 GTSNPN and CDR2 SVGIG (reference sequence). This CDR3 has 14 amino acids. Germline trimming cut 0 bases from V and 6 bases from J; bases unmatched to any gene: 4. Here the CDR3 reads CAWSVQTGAQPQHF. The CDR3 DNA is TGTGCCTGGAGTGTACAGACAGGGGCTCAGCCCCAGCATTTT.

This CDR3 reads CASSLGLAGPYEQYF. The CDR3 DNA follows: TGTGCCAGCAGCTTAGGACTAGCGGGACCCTACGAGCAGTACTTC. The chain has TRBV7-9 and TRBJ2-7; 11 bases fit TRBD2. Germline CDR1 reads SEHNR; CDR2 reads FQNEAQ (reference sequence). The CDR3 runs to 15 residues. The V and J ends lost 1 base and 2 bases, in that order; junction bases with no gene match: 1.

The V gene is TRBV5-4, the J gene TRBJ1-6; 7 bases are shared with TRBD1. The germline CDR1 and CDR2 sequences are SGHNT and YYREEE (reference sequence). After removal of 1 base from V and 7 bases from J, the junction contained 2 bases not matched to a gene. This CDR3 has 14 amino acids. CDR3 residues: CASSLRDSNSPLHF. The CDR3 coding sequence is TGTGCCAGCAGCTTGAGGGACAGCAATTCACCCCTCCACTTT. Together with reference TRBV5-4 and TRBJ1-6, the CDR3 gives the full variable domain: ETGVTQSPTHLIKTRGQQVTLRCSSQSGHNTVSWYQQALGQGPQFIFQYYREEENGRGNFPPRFSGLQFPNYSSELNVNALELDDSALYLCASSLRDSNSPLHFGNGTRLTVT.

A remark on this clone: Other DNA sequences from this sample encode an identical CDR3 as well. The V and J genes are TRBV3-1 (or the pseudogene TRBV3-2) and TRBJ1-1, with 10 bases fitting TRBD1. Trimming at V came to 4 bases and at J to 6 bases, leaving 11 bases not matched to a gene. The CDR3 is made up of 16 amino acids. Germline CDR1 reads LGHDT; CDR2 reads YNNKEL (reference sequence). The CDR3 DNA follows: TGTGCCAGCAGCCCCCGGGACAGGGGACGTGCGGCTGAAGCTTTCTTT. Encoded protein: CASSPRDRGRAAEAFF.

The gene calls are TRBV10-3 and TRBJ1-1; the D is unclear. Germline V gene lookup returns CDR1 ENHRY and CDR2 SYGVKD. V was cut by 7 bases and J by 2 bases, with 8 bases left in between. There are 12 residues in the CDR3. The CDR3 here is CAITHGNTEAFF. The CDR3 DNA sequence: TGTGCCATCACCCACGGTAACACTGAAGCTTTCTTT.

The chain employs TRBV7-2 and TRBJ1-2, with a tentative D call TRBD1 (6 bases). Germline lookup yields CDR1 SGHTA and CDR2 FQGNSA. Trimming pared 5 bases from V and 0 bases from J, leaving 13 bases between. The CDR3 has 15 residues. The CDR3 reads CASSPGQPANYGYTF. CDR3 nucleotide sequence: TGTGCCAGCAGCCCCGGACAGCCAGCTAACTATGGCTACACCTTC. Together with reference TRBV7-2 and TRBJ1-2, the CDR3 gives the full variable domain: GAGVSQSPSNKVTEKGKDVELRCDPISGHTALYWYRQSLGQGLEFLIYFQGNSAPDKSGLPSDRFSAERTGGSVSTLTIQRTQQEDSAVYLCASSPGQPANYGYTFGSGTRLTVV.

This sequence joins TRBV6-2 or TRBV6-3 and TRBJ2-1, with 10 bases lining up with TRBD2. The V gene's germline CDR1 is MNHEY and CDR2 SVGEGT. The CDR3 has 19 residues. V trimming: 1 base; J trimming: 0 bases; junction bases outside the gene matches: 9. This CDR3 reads CASSYLAGGAASSYNEQFF. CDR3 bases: TGTGCCAGCAGTTACTTAGCGGGGGGTGCGGCGAGCTCCTACAATGAGCAGTTCTTC.

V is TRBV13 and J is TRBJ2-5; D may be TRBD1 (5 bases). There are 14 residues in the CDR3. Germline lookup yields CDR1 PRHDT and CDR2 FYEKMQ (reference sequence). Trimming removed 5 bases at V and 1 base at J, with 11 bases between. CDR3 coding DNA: TGTGCCAGCAGCGGGCAGGACATCCAAGAGACCCAGTACTTC. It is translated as CASSGQDIQETQYF.

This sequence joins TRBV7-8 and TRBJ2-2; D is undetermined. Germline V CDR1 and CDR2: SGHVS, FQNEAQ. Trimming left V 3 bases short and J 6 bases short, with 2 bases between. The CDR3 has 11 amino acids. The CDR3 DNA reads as TGTGCCAGCAGCTTCGCCGGGGAGCTGTTTTTT. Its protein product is CASSFAGELFF.

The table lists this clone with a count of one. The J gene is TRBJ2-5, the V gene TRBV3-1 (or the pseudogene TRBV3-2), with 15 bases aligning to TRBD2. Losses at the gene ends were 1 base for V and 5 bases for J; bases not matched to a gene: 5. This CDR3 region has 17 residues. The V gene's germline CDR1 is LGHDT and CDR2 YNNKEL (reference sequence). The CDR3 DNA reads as TGTGCCAGCAGCCAAGGGACTAGCGGGGGGGAGGTGGAGACCCAGTACTTC. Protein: CASSQGTSGGEVETQYF.

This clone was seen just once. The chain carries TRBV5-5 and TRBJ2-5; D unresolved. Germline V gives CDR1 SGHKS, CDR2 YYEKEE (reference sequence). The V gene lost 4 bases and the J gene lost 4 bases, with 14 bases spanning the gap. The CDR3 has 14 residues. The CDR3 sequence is CASSLPGPPETQYF. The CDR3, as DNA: TGTGCCAGCAGCCTACCGGGTCCCCCAGAGACCCAGTACTTC.

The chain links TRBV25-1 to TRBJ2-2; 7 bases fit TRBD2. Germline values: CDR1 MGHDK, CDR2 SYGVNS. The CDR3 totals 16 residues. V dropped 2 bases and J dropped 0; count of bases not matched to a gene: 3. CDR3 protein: CASSEIGGANTGELFF. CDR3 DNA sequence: TGTGCCAGCAGTGAAATTGGGGGGGCGAACACCGGGGAGCTGTTTTTT.

The CDR3 DNA sequence: TGTGCCAGCAGCTTGCTAGCGGGGGGCTACGAGCAGTACTTC. This gives the protein CASSLLAGGYEQYF. The gene calls are TRBV5-6 and TRBJ2-7; 11 bases line up with TRBD2. J was trimmed by 3 bases and V by 1 base; bases with no gene match: 0. The CDR3 runs 14 residues. CDR1 and CDR2 from the germline V gene are SGHDT and YYEEEE.

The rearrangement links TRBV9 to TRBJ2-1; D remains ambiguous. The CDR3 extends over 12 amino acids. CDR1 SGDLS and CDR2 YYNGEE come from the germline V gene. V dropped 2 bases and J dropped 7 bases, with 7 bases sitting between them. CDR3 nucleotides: TGTGCCAGCAGCGTCAACTTTAATGAGCAGTTCTTC. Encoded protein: CASSVNFNEQFF.

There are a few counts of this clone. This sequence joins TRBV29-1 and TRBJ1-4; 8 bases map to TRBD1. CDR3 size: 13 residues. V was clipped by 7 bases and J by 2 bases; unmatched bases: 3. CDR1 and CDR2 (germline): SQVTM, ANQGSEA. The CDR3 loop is CSANRGTNEKLFF. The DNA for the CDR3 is TGCAGCGCTAACAGGGGGACTAATGAAAAACTGTTTTTT.

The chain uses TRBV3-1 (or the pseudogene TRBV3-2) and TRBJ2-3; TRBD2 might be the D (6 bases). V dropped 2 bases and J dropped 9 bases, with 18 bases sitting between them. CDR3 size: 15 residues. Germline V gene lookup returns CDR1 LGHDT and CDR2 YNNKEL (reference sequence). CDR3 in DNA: TGTGCCAGCAGCCAATCCCCTTCACTAGCCGGGACGCAGTATTTT. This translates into CASSQSPSLAGTQYF.

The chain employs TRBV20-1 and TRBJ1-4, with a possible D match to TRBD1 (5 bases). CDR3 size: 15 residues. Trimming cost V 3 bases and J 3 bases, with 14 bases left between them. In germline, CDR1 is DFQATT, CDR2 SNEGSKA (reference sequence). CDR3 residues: CSASSAGIANEKLFF. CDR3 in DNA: TGCAGTGCTAGTTCGGCAGGGATTGCTAATGAAAAACTGTTTTTT.

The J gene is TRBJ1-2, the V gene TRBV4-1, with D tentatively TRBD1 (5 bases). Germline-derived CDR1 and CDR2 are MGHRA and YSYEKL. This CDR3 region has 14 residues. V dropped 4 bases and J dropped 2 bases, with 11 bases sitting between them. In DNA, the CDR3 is TGCGCCAGCAGCCGCGACAGTGGAAACTATGGCTACACCTTC. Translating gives CASSRDSGNYGYTF.

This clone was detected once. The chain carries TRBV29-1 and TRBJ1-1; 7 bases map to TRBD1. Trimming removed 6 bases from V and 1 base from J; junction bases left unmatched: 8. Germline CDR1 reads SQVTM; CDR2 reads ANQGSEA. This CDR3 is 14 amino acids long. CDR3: CSVAPGTANTEAFF. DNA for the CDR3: TGCAGCGTAGCTCCCGGGACAGCGAACACTGAAGCTTTCTTT.

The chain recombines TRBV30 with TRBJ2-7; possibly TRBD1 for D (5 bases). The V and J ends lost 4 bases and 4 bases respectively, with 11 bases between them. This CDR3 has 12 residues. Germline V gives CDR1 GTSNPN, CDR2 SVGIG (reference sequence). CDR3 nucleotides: TGTGCCTGGACCCCTGGGGCGTACGAGCAGTACTTC. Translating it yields CAWTPGAYEQYF.

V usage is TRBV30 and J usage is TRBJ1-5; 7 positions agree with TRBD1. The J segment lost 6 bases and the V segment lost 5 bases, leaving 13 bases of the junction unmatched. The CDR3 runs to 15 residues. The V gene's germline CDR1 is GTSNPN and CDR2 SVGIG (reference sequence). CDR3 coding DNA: TGTGCCTGGTCGGGGAGGAAAGGGGGCGTTCAGCCCCAGCATTTT. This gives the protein CAWSGRKGGVQPQHF.

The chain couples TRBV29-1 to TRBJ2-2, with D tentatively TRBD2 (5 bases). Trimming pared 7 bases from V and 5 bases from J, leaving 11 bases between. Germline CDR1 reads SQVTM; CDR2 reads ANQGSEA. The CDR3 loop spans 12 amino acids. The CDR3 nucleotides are TGCAGCGGAATAACGGGGACCGGGGAGCTGTTTTTT. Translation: CSGITGTGELFF.

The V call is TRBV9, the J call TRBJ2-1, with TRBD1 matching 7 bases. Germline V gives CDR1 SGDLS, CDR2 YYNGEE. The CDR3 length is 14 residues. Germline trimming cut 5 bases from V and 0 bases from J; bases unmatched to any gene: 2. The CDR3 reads CASSAGGSYNEQFF. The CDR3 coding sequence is TGTGCCAGCAGTGCAGGGGGCTCCTACAATGAGCAGTTCTTC.

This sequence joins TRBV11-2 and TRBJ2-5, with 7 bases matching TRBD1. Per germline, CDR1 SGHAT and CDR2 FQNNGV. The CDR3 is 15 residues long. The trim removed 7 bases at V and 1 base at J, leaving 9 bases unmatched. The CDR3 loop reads CASTKTGNPQETQYF. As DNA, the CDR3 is TGTGCCAGCACCAAGACAGGGAACCCCCAAGAGACCCAGTACTTC.

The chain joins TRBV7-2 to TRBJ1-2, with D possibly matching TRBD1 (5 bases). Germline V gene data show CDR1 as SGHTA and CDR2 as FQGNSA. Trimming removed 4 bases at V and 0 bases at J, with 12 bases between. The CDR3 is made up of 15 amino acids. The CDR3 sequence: CASSSTGDSNYGYTF. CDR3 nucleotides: TGTGCCAGCAGCTCAACAGGAGATTCTAACTATGGCTACACCTTC.

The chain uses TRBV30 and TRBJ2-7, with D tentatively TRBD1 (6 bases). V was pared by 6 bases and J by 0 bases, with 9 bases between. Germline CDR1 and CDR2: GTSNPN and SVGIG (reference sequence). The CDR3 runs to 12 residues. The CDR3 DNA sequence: TGTGCCTGCCGGGACATCTCCTACGAGCAGTACTTC. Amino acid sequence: CACRDISYEQYF.

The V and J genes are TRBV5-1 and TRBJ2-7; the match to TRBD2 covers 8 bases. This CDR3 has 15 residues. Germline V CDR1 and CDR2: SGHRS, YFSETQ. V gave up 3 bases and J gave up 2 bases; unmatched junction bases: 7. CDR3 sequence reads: CASSSIAGTPYEQYF. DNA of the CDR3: TGCGCCAGCAGCTCCATAGCGGGGACCCCCTACGAGCAGTACTTC.

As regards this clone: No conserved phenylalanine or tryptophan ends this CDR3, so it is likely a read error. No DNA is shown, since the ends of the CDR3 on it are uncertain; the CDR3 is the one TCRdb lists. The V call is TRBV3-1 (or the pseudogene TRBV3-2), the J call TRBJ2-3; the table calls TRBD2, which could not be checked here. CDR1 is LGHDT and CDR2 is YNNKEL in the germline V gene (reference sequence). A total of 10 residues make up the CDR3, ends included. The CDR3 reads CASSRAGTSA.

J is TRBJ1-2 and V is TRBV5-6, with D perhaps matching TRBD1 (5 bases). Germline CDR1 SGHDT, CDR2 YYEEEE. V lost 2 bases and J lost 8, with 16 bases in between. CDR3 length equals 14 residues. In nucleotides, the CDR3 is TGTGCCAGCAGCTTAGGCAGGGAGGTTCAGGGCTACACCTTC. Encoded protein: CASSLGREVQGYTF.

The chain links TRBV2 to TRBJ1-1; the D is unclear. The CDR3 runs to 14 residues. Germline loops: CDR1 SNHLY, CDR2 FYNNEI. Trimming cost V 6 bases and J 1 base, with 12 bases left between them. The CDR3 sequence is CASSLRHQNTEAFF. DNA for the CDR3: TGTGCCAGCAGCCTCAGGCACCAGAACACTGAAGCTTTCTTT. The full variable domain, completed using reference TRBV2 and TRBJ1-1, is EPEVTQTPSHQVTQMGQEVILRCVPISNHLYFYWYRQILGQKVEFLVSFYNNEISEKSEIFDDQFSVERPDGSNFTLKIRSTKLEDSAMYFCASSLRHQNTEAFFGQGTRLTVV.

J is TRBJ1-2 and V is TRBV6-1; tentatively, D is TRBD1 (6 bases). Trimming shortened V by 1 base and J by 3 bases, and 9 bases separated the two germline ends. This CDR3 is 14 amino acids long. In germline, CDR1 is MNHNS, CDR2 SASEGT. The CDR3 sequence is CASSEGTVDYGYTF. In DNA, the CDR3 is TGTGCCAGCAGTGAAGGGACAGTGGACTATGGCTACACCTTC.